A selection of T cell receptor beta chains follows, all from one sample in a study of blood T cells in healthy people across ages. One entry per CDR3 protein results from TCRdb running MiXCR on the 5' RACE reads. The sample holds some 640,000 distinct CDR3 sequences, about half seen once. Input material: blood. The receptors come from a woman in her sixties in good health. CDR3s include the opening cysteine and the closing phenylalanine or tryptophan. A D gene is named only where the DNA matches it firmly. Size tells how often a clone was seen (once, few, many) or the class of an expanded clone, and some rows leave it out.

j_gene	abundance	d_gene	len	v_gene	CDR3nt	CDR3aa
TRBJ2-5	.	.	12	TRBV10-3	TGTGCCATCAGCCAGGAGAGGCGGACCCAGTACTTC	CAISQERRTQYF
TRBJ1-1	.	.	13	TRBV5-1	TGCGCCAGCAGCTTGGGGTCGGCGACTGAAGCTTTCTTT	CASSLGSATEAFF
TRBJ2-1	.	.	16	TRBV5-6	TGTGCCAGCAGCTTGCGGCAGACGAGCGGCTACAATGAGCAGTTCTTC	CASSLRQTSGYNEQFF
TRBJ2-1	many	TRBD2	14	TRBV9	TGTGCCAGCAGCGCCACCGGGACTAGCGCGGAGCAGTTCTTC	CASSATGTSAEQFF
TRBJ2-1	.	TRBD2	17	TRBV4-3	TGCGCCAGCAGCCCCGGGAGGAGCGGGAGGGTAGACAATGAGCAGTTCTTC	CASSPGRSGRVDNEQFF
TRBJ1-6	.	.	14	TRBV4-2	TGTGCCAGCAGCCAAAGGACAGATAATTCACCCTCCCACTTT	CASSQRTDNSPSHF
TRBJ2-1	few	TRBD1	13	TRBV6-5	TGTGCCAGTAGACAGGGAACCTACAATGAGCAGTTCTTC	CASRQGTYNEQFF
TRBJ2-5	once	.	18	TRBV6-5	TGTGCCAGCAGTTACTCGATAGGGGCCTGGAGCTCCTACAATGAGCAGTACTTC	CASSYSIGAWSSYNEQYF
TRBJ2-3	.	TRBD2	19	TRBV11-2	TGTGCCAGCAGCAGTACTAGCGGGGGCCAAATAGGGGGCACAGATACGCAGTATTTT	CASSSTSGGQIGGTDTQYF
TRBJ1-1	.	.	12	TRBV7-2	TGTGCCAGCAGCATAGATGTGGCTGAAGCTTTCTTT	CASSIDVAEAFF